The 23 T cell receptor beta chains given below trace back to one sample, sequenced in a study of blood T cell repertoires in COVID-19. The assay was immunoSEQ multiplex PCR, and TCRdb's table has in-frame clones only and misses some. The sample shows 300,000 or so clones, roughly 90% of them seen only once. The sample consisted of peripheral blood. Receptor source: a woman in her thirties with COVID-19, enrolled during active disease.

The V gene is TRBV19, the J gene TRBJ2-3; TRBD2 matches 7 bases. The CDR3 totals 15 residues. Unmatched junction bases numbered 9, after V lost 5 bases and J lost 4 bases. Germline CDR1 is LNHDA and CDR2 is SQIVND (reference sequence). DNA for the CDR3: TGTGCCAGTAGTGAAAGCGGGATGAAGTCAGATACGCAGTATTTT. Its translation is CASSESGMKSDTQYF.

The J gene is TRBJ1-3, the V gene TRBV10-2, with unresolved D. Germline V gives CDR1 WSHSY, CDR2 SAAADI. V shed 0 bases and J shed 7 bases, with 13 bases lying between them. The CDR3 spans 15 residues. The CDR3 sequence is CASSESGVGMNTIYF. CDR3 DNA sequence: TGCGCCAGCAGTGAGTCCGGGGTGGGGATGAACACCATATATTTT.

The rearrangement uses TRBV29-1 and TRBJ2-7; 9 positions match TRBD1. CDR3 length: 15 amino acids. Germline V lookup: CDR1 SQVTM, CDR2 ANQGSEA. V lost 7 bases, J lost 2 bases, and 12 bases stayed unmatched. The CDR3: CSAKPGTGSTYEQYF. The CDR3 bases are TGCAGCGCCAAGCCGGGGACAGGGAGTACCTACGAGCAGTACTTC.

This chain connects TRBV5-4 to TRBJ2-2, with 7 bases matching TRBD1. The germline CDR1 and CDR2 sequences are SGHNT and YYREEE (reference sequence). This CDR3 has 13 residues. J was trimmed by 3 bases and V by 9 bases; bases with no gene match: 5. CDR3 protein: CATQGRDTGELFF. The CDR3 bases are TGTGCCACACAGGGGAGAGACACCGGGGAGCTGTTTTTT. The full variable domain, rest sourced from reference TRBV5-4 and TRBJ2-2, is ETGVTQSPTHLIKTRGQQVTLRCSSQSGHNTVSWYQQALGQGPQFIFQYYREEENGRGNFPPRFSGLQFPNYSSELNVNALELDDSALYLCATQGRDTGELFFGEGSRLTVL.

This rearrangement joins TRBV27 to TRBJ2-3; the match to TRBD1 covers 11 bases. The CDR3 has 14 residues. Germline V lookup: CDR1 MNHEY, CDR2 SMNVEV (reference sequence). Trimming cost V 4 bases and J 5 bases; bases outside gene matches: 2. This CDR3 is CASSWTGGIDTQYF. DNA for the CDR3: TGTGCCAGCAGTTGGACAGGGGGCATAGATACGCAGTATTTT.

This chain links TRBV15 with TRBJ2-1; TRBD2 might be the D (5 bases). Germline lookup yields CDR1 LNHNV and CDR2 YYDKDF (reference sequence). The ends were cut back, 0 bases at V and 9 bases at J, with 9 bases in the middle. CDR3 size: 13 residues. The CDR3 coding sequence is TGTGCCACCAGCAGAGACGGGGTTGGTGAGCAGTTCTTC. Translation gives CATSRDGVGEQFF.

The chain is built from TRBV24-1 and TRBJ2-7; TRBD1 agrees at 7 bases. The CDR3 covers 15 residues. With 6 bases clipped from V and 0 bases from J, the junction kept 7 bases outside the gene matches. Germline V gives CDR1 KGHDR, CDR2 SFDVKD. CDR3 DNA: TGTGCCACCAGTACAGACAGGGAGAGCTCCTACGAGCAGTACTTC. It translates to CATSTDRESSYEQYF.

J is TRBJ1-2 and V is TRBV20-1, with no clear D. Germline CDR1 and CDR2: DFQATT and SNEGSKA (reference sequence). The CDR3 is 11 residues long. With 4 bases removed from V and 2 bases from J, the gap between germline ends came to 5 bases. The CDR3: CSATQNYGYTF. The CDR3 nucleotides are TGCAGTGCTACCCAAAACTATGGCTACACCTTC.

This chain joins TRBV4-2 and TRBJ1-2; the match to TRBD1 covers 8 bases. Germline CDR1 reads LGHNA; CDR2 reads YNFKEQ. V gave up 0 bases and J gave up 8 bases; unmatched junction bases: 8. This CDR3 spans 15 amino acids. CDR3 nucleotide sequence: TGTGCCAGCAGCCAAGAATCCGGACAGGGATGGGGCTACACCTTC. Its protein is CASSQESGQGWGYTF.

The CDR3 nucleotides read TGTGCCAGCTCACCGACAGGTAGGCCGAACACTGAAGCTTTCTTT. Translating gives CASSPTGRPNTEAFF. The chain combines TRBV18 with TRBJ1-1, with D possibly being TRBD1 (6 bases). The CDR3 extends over 15 amino acids. Trimming stripped 3 bases from V and 1 base from J, with 12 bases between. Germline assignment: CDR1 KGHSH and CDR2 LQKENI.

The J gene is TRBJ2-7, the V gene TRBV6-5, with TRBD1 identical over 10 bases. Germline V gives CDR1 MNHEY, CDR2 SVGAGI. The CDR3 sequence is 14 residues long. The V segment lost 8 bases and the J segment 2 bases; nucleotides outside the gene matches: 6. The CDR3 reads CASRGDRGTYEQYF. The CDR3 DNA sequence: TGTGCCAGCCGAGGGGACAGGGGCACCTACGAGCAGTACTTC.

The chain couples TRBV7-9 to TRBJ2-1; 10 nucleotides match TRBD2. The CDR3 extends over 19 amino acids. The germline CDR1 and CDR2 sequences are SEHNR and FQNEAQ (reference sequence). V was clipped by 1 base and J by 8 bases; unmatched bases: 17. The DNA of the CDR3 is TGTGCCAGCAGCTTAGTACTAGGGCTAGCGGGAGCTACTGGGGATGAGCAGTTCTTC. Its protein is CASSLVLGLAGATGDEQFF.

The chain employs TRBV5-6 and TRBJ2-5; 7 bases are shared with TRBD1. Per germline, CDR1 SGHDT and CDR2 YYEEEE. This CDR3 comprises 18 residues. Trimming cost V 2 bases and J 2 bases; bases outside gene matches: 15. Written as DNA, the CDR3 is TGTGCCAGCAGCTTTTCACAGGGGAAAAGTCGGCGACAAGAGACCCAGTACTTC. It encodes CASSFSQGKSRRQETQYF.

This chain uses TRBV7-9 with TRBJ1-1; D may be TRBD1 (5 bases). This CDR3 is built from 16 residues. V was pared by 5 bases and J by 0 bases, with 16 bases between. CDR1 SEHNR and CDR2 FQNEAQ come from the germline V gene (reference sequence). This CDR3 is CASSRILGGMNTEAFF. Written as DNA, the CDR3 is TGTGCCAGCAGCCGGATTTTGGGGGGTATGAACACTGAAGCTTTCTTT.

This clone has a single count. The chain joins TRBV2 to TRBJ1-5; 9 positions agree with TRBD1. Losses at the gene ends were 6 bases for V and 6 bases for J; bases not matched to a gene: 9. The CDR3 loop spans 15 amino acids. Germline values: CDR1 SNHLY, CDR2 FYNNEI. Here the CDR3 DNA reads TGTGCCAGCAGAGAGGACAGGGGATCTGGTCAGCCCCAGCATTTT. Protein product: CASREDRGSGQPQHF.

This clone was counted a single time. This chain joins TRBV19 and TRBJ2-1; TRBD1 matches at 7 bases. This CDR3 contains 15 residues. Germline values: CDR1 LNHDA, CDR2 SQIVND (reference sequence). The junction had 9 bases not matched to a gene; V was cut back by 7 bases and J by 3 bases. CDR3 region: CASNPSRDSYNEQFF. CDR3 nucleotide sequence: TGTGCCAGTAACCCTAGCAGGGACAGCTACAATGAGCAGTTCTTC.

The gene calls are TRBV3-1 (or the pseudogene TRBV3-2) and TRBJ1-2; 7 positions agree with TRBD1. Germline V gives CDR1 LGHDT, CDR2 YNNKEL (reference sequence). The CDR3 contains 11 residues. V dropped 8 bases and J dropped 6; count of bases not matched to a gene: 3. CDR3 loop: CASQQGDGYTF. The CDR3 DNA follows: TGTGCCAGCCAGCAGGGGGATGGCTACACCTTC.

CDR3: CANYGRAGYEQYF. Here the CDR3 DNA reads TGTGCCAACTACGGGAGAGCGGGATACGAGCAGTACTTC. The chain combines TRBV5-8 with TRBJ2-7, with 7 nucleotides matching TRBD2. Germline CDR1 SGHTS, CDR2 YDEGEE. The CDR3 spans 13 residues. The V and J ends lost 9 bases and 4 bases, in that order; junction bases with no gene match: 10. Complete variable domain (other parts from reference TRBV5-8 and TRBJ2-7): EAGVTQSPTHLIKTRGQQATLRCSPISGHTSVYWYQQALGLGLQFLLWYDEGEERNRGNFPPRFSGRQFPNYSSELNVNALELEDSALYLCANYGRAGYEQYFGPGTRLTVT.

The chain uses TRBV28 and TRBJ2-7; the match to TRBD2 covers 9 bases. This CDR3 contains 15 residues. Germline CDR1 and CDR2: MDHEN and SYDVKM. The junction had 6 bases not matched to a gene; V was cut back by 2 bases and J by 4 bases. The CDR3, as DNA: TGTGCCAGCAGTTTAGCGGGAGGGCCGGTTTACGAGCAGTACTTC. It yields the protein CASSLAGGPVYEQYF.

The J gene is TRBJ2-3, the V gene TRBV7-3; 12 nucleotides align to TRBD2. Trimming took 5 bases from V and 7 from J; bases not matched to a gene: 7. This CDR3 comprises 15 residues. CDR1 is SGHTA and CDR2 is FQGTGA in the germline V gene. For the CDR3, the DNA is TGTGCCAGCAGCCGACTAGCGGGAGTCGAGTATACGCAGTATTTT. Its protein product is CASSRLAGVEYTQYF.

The chain couples TRBV2 to TRBJ2-2; D possibly corresponds to TRBD2 (6 bases). Germline CDR1 and CDR2: SNHLY and FYNNEI. V was pared by 7 bases and J by 6 bases, with 27 bases between. The CDR3 is 18 residues long. DNA for the CDR3: TGTGCCAGCATTCCCTTTCTGGGGAGGACTCCCACGGCCGGGGAGCTGTTTTTT. It translates to CASIPFLGRTPTAGELFF. The complete variable domain, with remaining parts taken from reference TRBV2 and TRBJ2-2, reads EPEVTQTPSHQVTQMGQEVILRCVPISNHLYFYWYRQILGQKVEFLVSFYNNEISEKSEIFDDQFSVERPDGSNFTLKIRSTKLEDSAMYFCASIPFLGRTPTAGELFFGEGSRLTVL.

The chain recombines TRBV7-2 with TRBJ1-5, with D uncertain. The CDR3 runs 15 residues. With 2 bases removed from V and 0 bases from J, the gap between germline ends came to 8 bases. CDR1 and CDR2 from the germline V gene are SGHTA and FQGNSA. This chain's CDR3 is CASSLMPGSNQPQHF. The CDR3 DNA reads TGTGCCAGCAGCTTAATGCCAGGTAGCAATCAGCCCCAGCATTTT. The whole variable domain, filled in from reference TRBV7-2 and TRBJ1-5, reads GAGVSQSPSNKVTEKGKDVELRCDPISGHTALYWYRQSLGQGLEFLIYFQGNSAPDKSGLPSDRFSAERTGGSVSTLTIQRTQQEDSAVYLCASSLMPGSNQPQHFGDGTRLSIL.

The chain uses TRBV27 and TRBJ2-1, with D perhaps matching TRBD2 (6 bases). With 3 bases removed from V and 7 bases from J, the gap between germline ends came to 19 bases. Germline lookup yields CDR1 MNHEY and CDR2 SMNVEV (reference sequence). This CDR3 is 16 amino acids long. CDR3 protein: CASSFRWTMASNEQFF. CDR3 coding DNA: TGTGCCAGCAGTTTTCGGTGGACTATGGCCTCAAATGAGCAGTTCTTC.